The T cell receptor (beta chain) under discussion was sequenced for a study of blood T cell repertoires in COVID-19. There are 17 residues in the CDR3. Germline CDR1 is LGHDT and CDR2 is YNNKEL (reference sequence). Trimming stripped 2 bases from V and 5 bases from J, with 18 bases between. Produced via immunoSEQ multiplex PCR; TCRdb's table is partial and in-frame only. The table shows about 91,000 clones, with roughly 78% occurring only once. Sequencing used peripheral blood. This TCR derives from a man aged 45 to 65 with active or convalescent COVID-19. The chain joins TRBV3-1 (or the pseudogene TRBV3-2) to TRBJ1-4; D is unclear. CDR3 residues: CASSQMASGGTNEKLFF. The CDR3 nucleotides are TGTGCCAGCAGCCAAATGGCGTCTGGCGGAACAAATGAAAAACTGTTTTTT.